The 11 T cell receptor beta chains reported below all come from one sample, sequenced in a study of OX40 agonist ivuxolimab in advanced cancers. Using immunoSEQ multiplex PCR, the repertoire was profiled, and TCRdb retains in-frame clones only, with some absent. The table lists fewer than 20,000 clones, roughly 74% of them singletons. Sequenced here: CD4+ or CD8+ T cells sorted from blood, sampled in a trial of the OX40 agonist ivuxolimab. The receptors come from an adult with an advanced solid tumor such as melanoma, head and neck, liver or kidney cancer.

This chain connects TRBV30 to TRBJ2-5, with TRBD1 identical over 10 bases. The DNA end favors TRBJ2-7, so the J call may be wrong. This CDR3 contains 14 residues. In germline, CDR1 is GTSNPN, CDR2 SVGIG (reference sequence). CDR3 residues: CAWSPGQGSYEQYF. The CDR3, as DNA: TGTGCCTGGAGCCCGGGACAGGGGTCCTACGAGCAGTACTTC.

J is TRBJ1-1 and V is TRBV6-6, with a weak D call TRBD1 (5 bases). The CDR3 totals 13 residues. CDR1 MNHNY and CDR2 SVGAGI come from the germline V gene (reference sequence). V shed 6 bases and J shed 8 bases, with 16 bases lying between them. This chain's CDR3 is CASRSTGRGEAFF. The CDR3 DNA is TGTGCCAGCAGATCCACGGGGCGCGGAGAAGCTTTCTTT.

A few counts support this clone. The J gene is TRBJ2-7, the V gene TRBV7-9; D is uncertain. Trimming pared 5 bases from V and 2 bases from J, leaving 7 bases between. The CDR3 is 12 amino acids. Germline CDR1 reads SEHNR; CDR2 reads FQNEAQ (reference sequence). In DNA form, the CDR3 reads TGTGCCAGCAGCCATACAGCCTACGAGCAGTACTTC. Translated: CASSHTAYEQYF.

The chain is built from TRBV11-2 and TRBJ2-5; D is possibly TRBD2 (6 bases). Between the trimmed V and J ends, which lost 1 base and 5 bases, there was a span of 8 bases. CDR1 is SGHAT, CDR2 FQNNGV, per germline. CDR3 length: 13 residues. The CDR3, as DNA: TGTGCCAGCAGCTTAGGGGGGGTGGAGACCCAGTACTTC. As protein: CASSLGGVETQYF.

By share, this clone ranks as medium-sized. V gene TRBV19 combines with J gene TRBJ2-7; 7 nucleotides match TRBD2. Unmatched junction bases numbered 8, after V lost 5 bases and J lost 4 bases. Germline V gene sequence: CDR1 LNHDA, CDR2 SQIVND (reference sequence). CDR3 length: 14 amino acids. CDR3 sequence (DNA): TGTGCCAGTAGTGTGACTAGCCGTGAATACGAGCAGTACTTC. Translating it yields CASSVTSREYEQYF.

Sample share makes this clone medium-sized. The chain employs TRBV7-9 and TRBJ1-1; no definite D call. V lost 1 base to trimming and J lost 8 bases, with 8 bases between them. Germline V gene sequence: CDR1 SEHNR, CDR2 FQNEAQ (reference sequence). This CDR3 region has 12 residues. The CDR3: CASSLGSTEAFF. In DNA form, the CDR3 reads TGTGCCAGCAGCTTAGGGTCGACCGAAGCTTTCTTT. Based on the CDR3 plus reference TRBV7-9 and TRBJ1-1, the full variable domain is DTGVSQNPRHKITKRGQNVTFRCDPISEHNRLYWYRQTLGQGPEFLTYFQNEAQLEKSRLLSDRFSAERPKGSFSTLEIQRTEQGDSAMYLCASSLGSTEAFFGQGTRLTVV.

The genes are TRBV6-4 and TRBJ2-7, with 7 bases matching TRBD1. The CDR3 is 13 residues long. V was clipped by 5 bases and J by 6 bases; unmatched bases: 7. The germline CDR1 and CDR2 sequences are MRHNA and SNTAGT. DNA of the CDR3: TGTGCCAGCAGTCGGGACAGTAACAGCGAGCAGTACTTC. This sequence encodes CASSRDSNSEQYF.

This clone was seen a single time. CDR3 region: CASSLAGGYTEAFF. The CDR3 region has the DNA TGTGCCAGCAGCTTGGCGGGGGGGTACACTGAAGCTTTCTTT. The chain uses TRBV5-4 and TRBJ1-1; a weak D match, TRBD1 (5 bases). Per germline, CDR1 SGHNT and CDR2 YYREEE (reference sequence). The CDR3 runs to 14 residues. Trimming removed 0 bases from V and 3 bases from J, with 9 bases in between. Drawing the rest from reference TRBV5-4 and TRBJ1-1, the complete variable domain is ETGVTQSPTHLIKTRGQQVTLRCSSQSGHNTVSWYQQALGQGPQFIFQYYREEENGRGNFPPRFSGLQFPNYSSELNVNALELDDSALYLCASSLAGGYTEAFFGQGTRLTVV.

J is TRBJ1-2 and V is TRBV6-6, with 7 bases aligning to TRBD1. Germline V gene lookup returns CDR1 MNHNY and CDR2 SVGAGI (reference sequence). The CDR3 covers 16 residues. The junction had 11 bases not matched to a gene; V was cut back by 6 bases and J by 1 base. The CDR3 DNA reads as TGTGCCAGCAGCCCTACGCCCGGGACAGTTAACTATGGCTACACCTTC. It specifies CASSPTPGTVNYGYTF.

The rearrangement joins TRBV7-6 to TRBJ2-3, with D perhaps matching TRBD2 (6 bases). The V gene's germline CDR1 is SGHVS and CDR2 FNYEAQ. CDR3 length equals 16 residues. Between the trimmed V and J ends, which lost 5 bases and 2 bases, there was a span of 17 bases. The CDR3 reads CASSQEAGTSTDTQYF. In DNA form, the CDR3 reads TGTGCCAGCAGCCAGGAAGCCGGGACTTCCACAGATACGCAGTATTTT.

This chain joins TRBV19 and TRBJ2-1; a possible D gene is TRBD2 (5 bases). V shed 7 bases and J shed 0 bases, with 16 bases lying between them. The length of the CDR3 is 16 residues. CDR1 and CDR2 (germline): LNHDA, SQIVND (reference sequence). The CDR3 protein is CASTPSSGYSYNEQFF. The DNA for the CDR3 is TGTGCCAGTACCCCAAGCAGCGGATACTCCTACAATGAGCAGTTCTTC.